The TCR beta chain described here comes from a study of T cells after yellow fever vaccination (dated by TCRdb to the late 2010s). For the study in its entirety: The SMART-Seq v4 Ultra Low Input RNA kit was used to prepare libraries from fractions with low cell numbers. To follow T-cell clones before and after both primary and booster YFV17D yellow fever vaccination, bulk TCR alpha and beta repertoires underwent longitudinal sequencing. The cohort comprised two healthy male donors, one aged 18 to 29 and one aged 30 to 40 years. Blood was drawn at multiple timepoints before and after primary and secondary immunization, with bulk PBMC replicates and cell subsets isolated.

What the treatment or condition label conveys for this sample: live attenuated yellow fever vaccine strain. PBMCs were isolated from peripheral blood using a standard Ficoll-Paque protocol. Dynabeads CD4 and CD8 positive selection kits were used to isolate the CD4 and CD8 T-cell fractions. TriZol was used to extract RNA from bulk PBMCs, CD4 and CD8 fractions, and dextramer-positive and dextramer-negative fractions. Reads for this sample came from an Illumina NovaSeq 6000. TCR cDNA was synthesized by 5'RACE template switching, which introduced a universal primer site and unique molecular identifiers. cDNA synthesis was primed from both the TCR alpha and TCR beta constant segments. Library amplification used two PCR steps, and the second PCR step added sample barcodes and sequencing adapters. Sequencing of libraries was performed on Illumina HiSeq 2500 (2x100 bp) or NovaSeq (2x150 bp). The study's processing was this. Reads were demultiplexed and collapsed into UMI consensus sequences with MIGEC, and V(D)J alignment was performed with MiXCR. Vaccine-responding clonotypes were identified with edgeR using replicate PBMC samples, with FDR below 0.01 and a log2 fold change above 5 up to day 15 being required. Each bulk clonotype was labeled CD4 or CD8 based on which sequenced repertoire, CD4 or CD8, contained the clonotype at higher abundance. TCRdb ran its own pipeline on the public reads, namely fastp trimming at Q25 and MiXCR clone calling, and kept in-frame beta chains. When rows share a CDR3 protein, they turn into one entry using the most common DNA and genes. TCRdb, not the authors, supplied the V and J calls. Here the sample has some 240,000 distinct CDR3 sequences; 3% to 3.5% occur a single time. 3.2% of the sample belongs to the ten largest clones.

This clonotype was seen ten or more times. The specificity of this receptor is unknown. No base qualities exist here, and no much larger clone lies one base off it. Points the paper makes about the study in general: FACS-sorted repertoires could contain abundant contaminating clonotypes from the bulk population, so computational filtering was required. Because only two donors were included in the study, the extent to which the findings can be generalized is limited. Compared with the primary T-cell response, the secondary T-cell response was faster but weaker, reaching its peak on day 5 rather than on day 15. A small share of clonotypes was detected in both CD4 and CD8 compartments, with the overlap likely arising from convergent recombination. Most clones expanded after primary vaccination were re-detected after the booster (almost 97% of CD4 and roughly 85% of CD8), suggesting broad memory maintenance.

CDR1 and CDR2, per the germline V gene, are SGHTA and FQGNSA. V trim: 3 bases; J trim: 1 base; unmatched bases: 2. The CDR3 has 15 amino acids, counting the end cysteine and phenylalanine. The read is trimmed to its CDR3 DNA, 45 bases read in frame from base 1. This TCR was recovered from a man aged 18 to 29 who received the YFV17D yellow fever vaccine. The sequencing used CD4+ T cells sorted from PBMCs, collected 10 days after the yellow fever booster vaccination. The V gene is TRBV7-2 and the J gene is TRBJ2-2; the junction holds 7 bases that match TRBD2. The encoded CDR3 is CASSFKRGNTGELFF. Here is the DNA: TGTGCCAGCAGCTTCAAGCGGGGGAACACCGGGGAGCTGTTTTTT.